This T cell receptor (beta chain) was recorded in a study of CD8+ T cells in alopecia areata. Study-wide results and limits: Relative to normal scalp, lesional scalp, especially alopecia totalis/universalis, showed higher clonality. Among the cells sequenced in scalp samples are also the resident alphabeta T cells of normal skin. It was less clear whether patients shared TCRs than it was in mice, possibly because of HLA.

As concerns this clone: Its specificity is not known.

PBMCs, the starting material, were the source of sorted CD4+ and CD8+ T cells. Per germline, CDR1 SGHAT and CDR2 FQNNGV. The CDR3 spans 13 residues. V lost 5 bases to trimming and J lost 2 bases, with 10 bases between them. Investigators isolated RNA and reverse transcribed it into cDNA to act as the sequencing template. Only in-frame clones appear in the TCRdb table, and some are missing; sequencing was by immunoSEQ multiplex PCR. The repertoire consists of about 200,000 clones, with roughly 56% occurring once and the leading ten covering roughly 5.3%. The sequenced sample consisted of CD8+ T cells sorted from blood. This chain connects TRBV11-2 to TRBJ2-7; D is uncertain. The receptor was derived from a human donor in good health. CDR3 bases: TGTGCCAGCAGCCCTGGACGGACCTACGAGCAGTACTTC. Amino acid sequence: CASSPGRTYEQYF.